A single sample is the source of the 20 T cell receptor beta chains below, sequenced in a study of graft-versus-host responses after intestinal transplantation. This table comes from immunoSEQ multiplex PCR, and its TCRdb copy is limited to in-frame clones, with some not included. The sample lists under 90,000 clones; over 80% were seen once. The sample was PBMCs, taken 98 days after intestinal transplantation. Receptors were obtained from a human patient who received an intestinal transplant, so some T cells may come from the graft donor.

The chain combines TRBV12-1 with TRBJ2-7; the table's D call, TRBD2, was not checked against the DNA. TRBV12-1 is noted as a pseudogene. The CDR3 runs to 14 residues. DNA of the CDR3: TGTGCCAGCAGCTTACCCGAGGACTTATACGAGCAGTACTTC. This encodes CASSLPEDLYEQYF.

V and J are TRBV28 and TRBJ2-7; 7 bases are shared with TRBD1. Per the germline V gene, CDR1 is MDHEN and CDR2 is SYDVKM. Losses at the gene ends were 7 bases for V and 3 bases for J; bases not matched to a gene: 12. The CDR3 has 15 residues. CDR3 bases: TGTGCCAGCACCCTAACAGGGGATGGGTACTACGAGCAGTACTTC. Translated, it gives CASTLTGDGYYEQYF.

V usage is TRBV28 and J usage is TRBJ1-3; the match to TRBD1 covers 7 bases. Per germline, CDR1 MDHEN and CDR2 SYDVKM. This CDR3 has 14 amino acids. V lost 5 bases to trimming and J lost 0 bases; unmatched junction nucleotides: 1. The CDR3 loop reads CASSGTVSGNTIYF. The CDR3 bases are TGTGCCAGCAGTGGGACAGTCTCTGGAAACACCATATATTTT.

The CDR3: CASSRDREGVYGYTF. DNA of the CDR3: TGTGCCAGCAGTCGGGACAGGGAAGGAGTCTATGGCTACACCTTC. The chain is built from TRBV6-4 and TRBJ1-2; 9 bases agree with TRBD1. Losses at the gene ends were 5 bases for V and 4 bases for J; bases not matched to a gene: 8. The germline gives CDR1 MRHNA, CDR2 SNTAGT. The CDR3 covers 15 residues.

V is TRBV6-6 and J is TRBJ2-3, with TRBD2 identical over 10 bases. Germline lookup yields CDR1 MNHNY and CDR2 SVGAGI (reference sequence). Trimming removed 3 bases from V and 1 base from J; junction bases left unmatched: 1. The CDR3 loop spans 15 amino acids. CDR3: CASSYGTSGTDTQYF. In DNA form, the CDR3 reads TGTGCCAGCAGTTATGGGACTAGCGGCACAGATACGCAGTATTTT.

The chain uses TRBV15 and TRBJ1-5; no clear D gene. Looked up from germline, CDR1 is LNHNV and CDR2 is YYDKDF (reference sequence). Trimming took off 1 base at V and 0 bases at J, with 7 bases between the two ends. This CDR3 has 15 residues. The CDR3 sequence: CATSRGGYSNQPQHF. For the CDR3, the DNA is TGTGCCACCAGCAGAGGAGGGTATAGCAATCAGCCCCAGCATTTT.

The chain employs TRBV28 and TRBJ1-1, with D uncertain. With 3 bases removed from V and 0 bases from J, the gap between germline ends came to 5 bases. CDR3 size: 13 residues. CDR1 MDHEN and CDR2 SYDVKM come from the germline V gene. CDR3 protein: CASSLGMNTEAFF. The DNA of the CDR3 is TGTGCCAGCAGTTTGGGCATGAACACTGAAGCTTTCTTT.

The V gene is TRBV5-1, the J gene TRBJ2-7; maybe TRBD2 (6 bases). Trimming took off 7 bases at V and 1 base at J, with 30 bases between the two ends. Germline V CDR1 and CDR2: SGHRS, YFSETQ. This CDR3 is built from 19 residues. The CDR3 bases are TGCGCCAGCCGGGACGAACGGATTCCCGATTCGGGGGTATCCTACGAGCAGTACTTC. Translation gives CASRDERIPDSGVSYEQYF.

This sequence joins TRBV9 and TRBJ1-2, with TRBD1 as a possible D gene (6 bases). The germline V and J ends were trimmed by 0 bases and 4 bases, with 13 bases remaining between them. The CDR3 covers 15 residues. Per the germline V gene, CDR1 is SGDLS and CDR2 is YYNGEE. The CDR3, as DNA: TGTGCCAGCAGCGTAGATGTGGGGGGGGCCTATGGCTACACCTTC. Residues: CASSVDVGGAYGYTF.

Written as DNA, the CDR3 is TGTGCCAGTAGTATAGATTGGACGGTACCCTACGAGCAGTACTTC. This gives the protein CASSIDWTVPYEQYF. The rearrangement uses TRBV19 and TRBJ2-7; D unresolved. Trimming stripped 0 bases from V and 2 bases from J, with 11 bases between. The CDR3 has 15 amino acids. Germline V gene lookup returns CDR1 LNHDA and CDR2 SQIVND (reference sequence).

The rearrangement joins TRBV11-3 to TRBJ2-2; 8 bases map to TRBD1. Losses at the gene ends were 4 bases for V and 3 bases for J; bases not matched to a gene: 7. The CDR3 runs 16 residues. The germline gives CDR1 SGHNT, CDR2 YENEEA. CDR3 DNA: TGTGCCAGCAGCTCTGGGGGACAGGTTGACACCGGGGAGCTGTTTTTT. This sequence encodes CASSSGGQVDTGELFF.

CDR3 in amino acids: CASSAGTRIPGELFF. DNA for the CDR3: TGTGCCAGCAGCGCCGGGACTAGAATCCCCGGGGAGCTGTTTTTT. The chain is built from TRBV7-9 and TRBJ2-2; 8 positions match TRBD2. Losses at the gene ends were 5 bases for V and 6 bases for J; bases not matched to a gene: 8. CDR3 length: 15 residues. Germline-derived CDR1 and CDR2 are SEHNR and FQNEAQ (reference sequence).

The chain employs TRBV10-3 and TRBJ1-5; D may be TRBD1 (5 bases). V was pared by 0 bases and J by 0 bases, with 6 bases between. Germline CDR1 is ENHRY and CDR2 is SYGVKD. There are 15 residues in the CDR3. The CDR3 sequence: CAISESGDSNQPQHF. The CDR3 nucleotides read TGTGCCATCAGTGAGTCAGGGGATAGCAATCAGCCCCAGCATTTT.

The chain joins TRBV2 to TRBJ1-1; TRBD1 agrees at 7 bases. The J segment lost 7 bases and the V segment lost 8 bases, leaving 13 bases of the junction unmatched. Per germline, CDR1 SNHLY and CDR2 FYNNEI. The CDR3 runs 14 residues. The CDR3 DNA is TGTGCCAGCGGGGAGGGGGCAACGGTGGGTGAAGCTTTCTTT. This sequence encodes CASGEGATVGEAFF.

This chain links TRBV6-6 with TRBJ1-2; weak D call: TRBD1 (5 bases). Germline CDR1 reads MNHNY; CDR2 reads SVGAGI (reference sequence). The V end was cut by 0 bases, the J end by 8 bases, with 13 bases between. The CDR3 runs 14 residues. DNA for the CDR3: TGTGCCAGCAGTTACTCGCCAGGGAGGGAGGGCTACACCTTC. It yields the protein CASSYSPGREGYTF.

The chain links TRBV5-6 to TRBJ1-2; D uncertain. Per germline, CDR1 SGHDT and CDR2 YYEEEE. CDR3 length equals 12 residues. The ends were cut back, 3 bases at V and 4 bases at J, with 7 bases in the middle. CDR3 residues: CASSSDTYGYTF. The CDR3 nucleotides are TGTGCCAGCAGCTCTGACACCTATGGCTACACCTTC. Combining the CDR3 with reference TRBV5-6 and TRBJ1-2 gives the whole variable domain DAGVTQSPTHLIKTRGQQVTLRCSPKSGHDTVSWYQQALGQGPQFIFQYYEEEERQRGNFPDRFSGHQFPNYSSELNVNALLLGDSALYLCASSSDTYGYTFGSGTRLTVV.

The chain combines TRBV19 with TRBJ2-1, with TRBD2 matching 7 bases. CDR3 length: 14 residues. Losses at the gene ends were 4 bases for V and 6 bases for J; bases not matched to a gene: 6. Germline CDR1 and CDR2: LNHDA and SQIVND (reference sequence). The CDR3, as DNA: TGTGCCAGTAGTACCCCGACTAGCTTCAATGAGCAGTTCTTC. It translates to CASSTPTSFNEQFF.

The rearrangement uses TRBV10-3 and TRBJ2-7, with 8 bases aligning to TRBD1. Germline CDR1 reads ENHRY; CDR2 reads SYGVKD. This CDR3 has 15 residues. With V trimmed by 6 bases and J by 6 bases, 13 bases remained unmatched. CDR3 sequence (DNA): TGTGCCATCAGGGACTCGGACAGGGCATTTGGCGAGCAGTACTTC. This translates into CAIRDSDRAFGEQYF.

The genes are TRBV2 and TRBJ2-3; D remains ambiguous. Germline assignment: CDR1 SNHLY and CDR2 FYNNEI. Trimming stripped 6 bases from V and 2 bases from J, with 15 bases between. CDR3 length: 15 amino acids. The CDR3 sequence: CASRVSVRLTDTQYF. DNA for the CDR3: TGTGCCAGCAGGGTGAGCGTTAGGCTCACAGATACGCAGTATTTT.

This chain links TRBV6-6 with TRBJ2-1, with D uncertain. Germline assignment: CDR1 MNHNY and CDR2 SVGAGI (reference sequence). Trimming cost V 10 bases and J 9 bases, with 16 bases left between them. The CDR3 totals 12 residues. CDR3 loop: CATSRVYGEQFF. The CDR3 DNA sequence: TGTGCCACCTCAAGGGTATATGGTGAGCAGTTCTTC.